Following are 10 T cell receptor beta chains from one sample sequenced in a study of cytomegalovirus exposure and HLA in healthy donors. The primer mix had 60 Vbeta and 13 Jbeta primers. The protocol was immunoSEQ multiplex PCR, while the TCRdb copy is restricted to in-frame clones and leaves out a portion. The sample contains 150,000 to 200,000 clones, just over 75% of which appear only once. Sequencing used PBMCs. These receptors all come from a man aged 25-45 years in good health and CMV-seronegative.

The chain couples TRBV19 to TRBJ2-7; 11 bases match TRBD2. CDR1 is LNHDA and CDR2 is SQIVND in the germline V gene (reference sequence). J lost 1 base, V lost 1 base, and 0 bases had no gene match. CDR3 length equals 15 residues. CDR3 in DNA: TGTGCCAGTAGTATAGGACTAGCGGGGTCCTACGAGCAGTACTTC. It encodes CASSIGLAGSYEQYF.

The J gene is TRBJ1-2, the V gene TRBV4-1; 7 bases line up with TRBD1. J gave up 4 bases and V 1 base, and 9 bases lay outside the gene matches. Germline-derived CDR1 and CDR2 are MGHRA and YSYEKL. The CDR3 sequence is 16 residues long. This chain's CDR3 is CASSQGGGRGSYGYTF. The CDR3 coding sequence is TGCGCCAGCAGCCAAGGGGGCGGCAGGGGGTCCTATGGCTACACCTTC.

This chain uses TRBV30 with TRBJ2-3, with D maybe TRBD2 (5 bases). Between the trimmed V and J ends, which lost 2 bases and 3 bases, there was a span of 9 bases. This CDR3 is 13 amino acids long. Germline V gene data show CDR1 as GTSNPN and CDR2 as SVGIG (reference sequence). The CDR3 DNA is TGTGCCTGGAGTCGTACGGGAACAGATACGCAGTATTTT. Protein: CAWSRTGTDTQYF. The complete variable domain, with remaining parts taken from reference TRBV30 and TRBJ2-3, reads SQTIHQWPATLVQPVGSPLSLECTVEGTSNPNLYWYRQAAGRGLQLLFYSVGIGQISSEVPQNLSASRPQDRQFILSSKKLLLSDSGFYLCAWSRTGTDTQYFGPGTRLTVL.

The chain is built from TRBV28 and TRBJ1-1; 9 positions match TRBD1. The CDR3 is made up of 15 amino acids. Germline CDR1 is MDHEN and CDR2 is SYDVKM. Germline trimming cut 6 bases from V and 1 base from J; bases unmatched to any gene: 6. The CDR3 here is CASSDNRGQNTEAFF. The DNA for the CDR3 is TGTGCCAGCAGCGATAACAGGGGGCAGAACACTGAAGCTTTCTTT.

This chain uses TRBV30 with TRBJ2-7; 9 nucleotides line up with TRBD1. This CDR3 is built from 14 residues. Germline values: CDR1 GTSNPN, CDR2 SVGIG (reference sequence). J was trimmed by 6 bases and V by 4 bases; bases with no gene match: 10. The CDR3 DNA reads as TGTGCCTGGAATACGGGACAGGGAAGGGGCGAGCAGTACTTC. Translation gives CAWNTGQGRGEQYF.

The gene calls are TRBV5-1 and TRBJ1-5; TRBD1 might be the D (5 bases). CDR1 is SGHRS, CDR2 YFSETQ, per germline. The CDR3 has 15 amino acids. Trimming removed 0 bases from V and 3 bases from J, with 10 bases in between. The CDR3 coding sequence is TGCGCCAGCAGCTTGGCGGGGGTGAACAATCAGCCCCAGCATTTT. This gives the protein CASSLAGVNNQPQHF.

This clone appeared once. This rearrangement joins TRBV2 to TRBJ2-3; TRBD2 agrees at 11 bases. The V gene's germline CDR1 is SNHLY and CDR2 FYNNEI. The junction had 4 bases not matched to a gene; V was cut back by 1 base and J by 1 base. CDR3 length equals 17 residues. CDR3 bases: TGTGCCAGCAGTGAAGATAGCGGGAGGGATCGCACAGATACGCAGTATTTT. Amino acid sequence: CASSEDSGRDRTDTQYF.

This clone was counted once. This rearrangement joins TRBV6-1 to TRBJ1-2; a weak D match, TRBD1 (6 bases). The CDR3 has 13 residues. The V and J ends lost 3 bases and 7 bases respectively, with 12 bases between them. Per germline, CDR1 MNHNS and CDR2 SASEGT. CDR3 region: CASSDSRGSGYTF. The CDR3 bases are TGTGCCAGCAGTGACTCCAGGGGTTCTGGCTACACCTTC.

The rearrangement joins TRBV6-1 to TRBJ1-5; TRBD1 aligns across 9 bases. The CDR3 has 17 amino acids. J was trimmed by 7 bases and V by 3 bases; bases with no gene match: 13. Germline loops: CDR1 MNHNS, CDR2 SASEGT. CDR3 loop: CASSEATRDRVEQPQHF. As DNA, the CDR3 is TGTGCCAGCAGTGAGGCAACCCGGGACAGGGTAGAACAGCCCCAGCATTTT.

The rearrangement links TRBV4-2 to TRBJ2-2; TRBD2 agrees at 12 bases. The trim removed 4 bases at V and 6 bases at J, leaving 12 bases unmatched. CDR1 LGHNA and CDR2 YNFKEQ come from the germline V gene. The CDR3 totals 18 residues. CDR3 coding DNA: TGTGCCAGCAGCCTCCTTACTCCGGGACTAGCGGGTCCCGGGGAGCTGTTTTTT. Translated: CASSLLTPGLAGPGELFF.